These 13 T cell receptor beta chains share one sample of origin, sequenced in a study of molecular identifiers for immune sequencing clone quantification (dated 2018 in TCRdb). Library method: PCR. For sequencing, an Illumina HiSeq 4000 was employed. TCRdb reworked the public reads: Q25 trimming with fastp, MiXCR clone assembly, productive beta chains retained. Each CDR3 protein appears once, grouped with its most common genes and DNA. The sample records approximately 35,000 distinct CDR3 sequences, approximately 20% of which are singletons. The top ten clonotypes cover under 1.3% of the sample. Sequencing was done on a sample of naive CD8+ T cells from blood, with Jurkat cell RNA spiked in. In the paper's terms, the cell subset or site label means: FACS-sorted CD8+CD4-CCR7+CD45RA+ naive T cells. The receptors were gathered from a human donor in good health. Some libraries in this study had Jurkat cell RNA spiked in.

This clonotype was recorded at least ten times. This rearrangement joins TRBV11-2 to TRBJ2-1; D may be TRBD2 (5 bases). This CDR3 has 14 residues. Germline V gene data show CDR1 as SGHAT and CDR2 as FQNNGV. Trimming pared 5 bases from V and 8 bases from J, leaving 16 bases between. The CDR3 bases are TGTGCCAGCAGCCCCTCTAGGGAGTGGGATGAGCAGTTCTTC. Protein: CASSPSREWDEQFF.

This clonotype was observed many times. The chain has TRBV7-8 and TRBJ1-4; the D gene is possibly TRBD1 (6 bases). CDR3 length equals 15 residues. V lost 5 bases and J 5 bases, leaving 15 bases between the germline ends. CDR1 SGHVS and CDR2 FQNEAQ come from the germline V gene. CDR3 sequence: CASSLTNRDNEKLFF. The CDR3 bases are TGTGCCAGCAGCCTGACCAACAGGGACAATGAAAAACTGTTTTTT.

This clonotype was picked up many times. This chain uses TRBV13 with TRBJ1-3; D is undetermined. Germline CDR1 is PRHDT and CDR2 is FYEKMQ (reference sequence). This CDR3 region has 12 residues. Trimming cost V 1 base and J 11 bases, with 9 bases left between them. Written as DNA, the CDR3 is TGTGCCAGCAGCTTAGCCACGTACCCCATATATTTT. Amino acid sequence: CASSLATYPIYF.

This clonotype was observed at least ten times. The CDR3 bases are TGTGCCAGCAGCATCGCCCACACAGGGGGCACAGATACGCAGTATTTT. This sequence encodes CASSIAHTGGTDTQYF. The chain carries TRBV5-6 and TRBJ2-3, with TRBD1 matching over 7 bases. The J segment lost 1 base and the V segment lost 4 bases, leaving 9 bases of the junction unmatched. Germline V gene data show CDR1 as SGHDT and CDR2 as YYEEEE. CDR3 length equals 16 residues.

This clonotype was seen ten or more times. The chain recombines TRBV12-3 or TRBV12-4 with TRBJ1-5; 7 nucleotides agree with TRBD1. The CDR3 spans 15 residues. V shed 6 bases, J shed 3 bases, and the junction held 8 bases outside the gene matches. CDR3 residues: CASSHRTGYNQPQHF. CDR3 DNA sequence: TGTGCCAGCAGCCATCGGACAGGATACAATCAGCCCCAGCATTTT.

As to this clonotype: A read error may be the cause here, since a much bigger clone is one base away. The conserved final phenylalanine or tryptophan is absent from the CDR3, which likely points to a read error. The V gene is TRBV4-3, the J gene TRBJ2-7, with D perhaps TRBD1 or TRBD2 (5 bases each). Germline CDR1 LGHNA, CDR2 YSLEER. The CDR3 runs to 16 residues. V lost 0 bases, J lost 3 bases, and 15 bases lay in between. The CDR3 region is CASSQDWTGAFYEQYS. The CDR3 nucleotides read TGCGCCAGCAGCCAAGACTGGACTGGGGCGTTCTACGAGCAGTACTCC.

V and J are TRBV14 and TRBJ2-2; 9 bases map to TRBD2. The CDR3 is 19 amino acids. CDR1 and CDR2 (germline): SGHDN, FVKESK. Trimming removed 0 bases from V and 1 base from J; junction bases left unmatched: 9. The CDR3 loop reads CASSQERNSGGKNTGELFF. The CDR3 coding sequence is TGTGCCAGCAGCCAAGAACGGAATAGCGGGGGAAAGAACACCGGGGAGCTGTTTTTT. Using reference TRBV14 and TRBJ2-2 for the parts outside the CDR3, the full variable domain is EAGVTQFPSHSVIEKGQTVTLRCDPISGHDNLYWYRRVMGKEIKFLLHFVKESKQDESGMPNNRFLAERTGGTYSTLKVQPAELEDSGVYFCASSQERNSGGKNTGELFFGEGSRLTVL.

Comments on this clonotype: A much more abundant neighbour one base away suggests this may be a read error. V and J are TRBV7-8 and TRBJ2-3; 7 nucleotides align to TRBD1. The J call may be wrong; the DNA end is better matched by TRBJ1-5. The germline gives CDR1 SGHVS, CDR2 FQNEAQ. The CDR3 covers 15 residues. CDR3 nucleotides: TGTGCCAGCAGGGTTTCAGGGGGAAGCACAGATACGCAGCATTTT. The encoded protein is CASRVSGGSTDTQHF.

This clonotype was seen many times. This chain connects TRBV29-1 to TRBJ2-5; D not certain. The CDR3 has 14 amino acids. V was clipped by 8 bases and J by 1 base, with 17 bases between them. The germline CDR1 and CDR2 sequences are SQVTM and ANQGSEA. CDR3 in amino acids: CSTTRTEPQETQYF. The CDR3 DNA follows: TGCAGCACCACTCGAACTGAACCCCAAGAGACCCAGTACTTC.

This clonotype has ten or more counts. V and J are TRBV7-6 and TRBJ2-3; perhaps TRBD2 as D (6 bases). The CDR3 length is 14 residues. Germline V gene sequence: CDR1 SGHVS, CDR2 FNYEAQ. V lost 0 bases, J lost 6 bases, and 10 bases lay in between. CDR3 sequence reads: CASSLAEGVDTQYF. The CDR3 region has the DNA TGTGCCAGCAGCTTAGCGGAGGGCGTGGATACGCAGTATTTT.

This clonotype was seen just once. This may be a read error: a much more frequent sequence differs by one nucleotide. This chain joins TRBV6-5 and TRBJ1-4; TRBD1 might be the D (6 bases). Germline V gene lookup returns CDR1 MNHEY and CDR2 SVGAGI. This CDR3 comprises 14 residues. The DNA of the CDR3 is TGTGCCAACAGTTACAGCCAGGGGCCTGAAAAACTGTTTTTT. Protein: CANSYSQGPEKLFF.

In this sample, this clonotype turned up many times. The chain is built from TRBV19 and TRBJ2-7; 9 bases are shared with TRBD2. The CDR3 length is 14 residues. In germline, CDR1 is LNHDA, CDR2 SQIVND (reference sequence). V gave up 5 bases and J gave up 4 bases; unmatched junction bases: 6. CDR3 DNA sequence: TGTGCCAGTAGTCCGGGGCTAGCGGGGTACGAGCAGTACTTC. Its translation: CASSPGLAGYEQYF.

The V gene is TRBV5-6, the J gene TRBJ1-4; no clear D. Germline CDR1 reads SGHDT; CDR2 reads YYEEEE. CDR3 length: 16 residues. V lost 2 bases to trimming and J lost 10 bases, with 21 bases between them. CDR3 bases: TGTGCCAGCAGCTTAGCCCTAGGGAGGGAACGCGGAAAACTGTTTTTT. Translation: CASSLALGRERGKLFF.